A single sample is the source of the 14 T cell receptor beta chains below, sequenced in a study of OX40 agonist ivuxolimab in advanced cancers. Sequenced by immunoSEQ multiplex PCR; TCRdb stores in-frame clones only, minus some. The sample lists tens of thousands of clones, 94% occurring once. The sample here was CD4+ or CD8+ T cells sorted from blood, taken in a trial of the OX40 agonist ivuxolimab. These TCRs come from an adult with an advanced solid tumor such as melanoma, head and neck, liver or kidney cancer.

This chain joins TRBV27 and TRBJ2-3; D is unclear. The germline CDR1 and CDR2 sequences are MNHEY and SMNVEV (reference sequence). V dropped 2 bases and J dropped 4 bases, with 7 bases sitting between them. The CDR3 loop spans 13 amino acids. The CDR3 region is CASSLSPADTQYF. CDR3 DNA: TGTGCCAGCAGTTTAAGCCCGGCAGATACGCAGTATTTT.

The chain links TRBV4-3 to TRBJ1-6, with 10 nucleotides matching TRBD1. Germline values: CDR1 LGHNA, CDR2 YSLEER. V gave up 3 bases and J gave up 10 bases; unmatched junction bases: 12. The CDR3 is made up of 17 amino acids. The CDR3 DNA sequence: TGCGCCAGCAGCCACGGCAGGGGGGACAGGGGACTCTCACCCCTCCACTTT. Protein sequence: CASSHGRGDRGLSPLHF.

The chain couples TRBV27 to TRBJ1-5, with D possibly TRBD1 on 5 matching bases. The CDR3 extends over 16 amino acids. Trimming shortened V by 4 bases and J by 0 bases, and 13 bases separated the two germline ends. From germline, CDR1 is MNHEY and CDR2 SMNVEV (reference sequence). The CDR3 DNA sequence: TGTGCCAGCAGTTCCCTCCTCAGGGATAGCAATCAGCCCCAGCATTTT. It yields the protein CASSSLLRDSNQPQHF.

J is TRBJ2-5 and V is TRBV10-2; 8 bases match TRBD2. The junction had 6 bases not matched to a gene; V was cut back by 5 bases and J by 4 bases. The CDR3 covers 14 residues. Per germline, CDR1 WSHSY and CDR2 SAAADI. The CDR3 nucleotides are TGCGCCAGCAGTTCACGCGGGGGGCCAGAGACCCAGTACTTC. Protein product: CASSSRGGPETQYF.

This clone has only one observation. J is TRBJ2-2 and V is TRBV6-1, with D perhaps matching TRBD1 (6 bases). The V end lost 11 bases, the J end lost 4 bases, and 11 bases lay between the germline ends. This CDR3 is 12 amino acids long. CDR1 MNHNS and CDR2 SASEGT come from the germline V gene. This CDR3 is CAARDITGELFF. The CDR3 region has the DNA TGTGCCGCGAGGGACATCACCGGGGAGCTGTTTTTT.

V usage is TRBV4-2 and J usage is TRBJ2-3; 7 bases fit TRBD1. The germline V gene has CDR1 LGHNA and CDR2 YNFKEQ. The J segment lost 11 bases and the V segment lost 3 bases, leaving 5 bases of the junction unmatched. The CDR3 extends over 12 amino acids. This CDR3 reads CASSQGTEGQYF. As DNA, the CDR3 is TGTGCCAGCAGCCAGGGGACAGAGGGGCAGTATTTT.

The chain has TRBV7-2 and TRBJ2-1, with 7 nucleotides matching TRBD1. Germline V lookup: CDR1 SGHTA, CDR2 FQGNSA. V was pared by 1 base and J by 7 bases, with 7 bases of the junction left unmatched. This CDR3 has 15 amino acids. CDR3 DNA: TGTGCCAGCAGCTTAGGGACAGGCGTGGGTAATGAGCAGTTCTTC. Its protein is CASSLGTGVGNEQFF.

This chain links TRBV23-1 with TRBJ1-1, with 7 bases matching TRBD1. TRBV23-1 is labeled an ORF, and its function is uncertain. The CDR3 is made up of 15 amino acids. V lost 4 bases to trimming and J lost 0 bases; unmatched junction nucleotides: 5. CDR3 amino acids: CASSRPGTVNTEAFF. CDR3 sequence (DNA): TGCGCCAGCAGTCGTCCCGGGACAGTGAACACTGAAGCTTTCTTT.

Comments on this clone: The junction shows a germline mismatch at one end, possibly a read error. The rearrangement links TRBV7-7 to TRBJ1-2; D is perhaps TRBD1 (6 bases). Germline CDR1 SSHAT, CDR2 FNYEAQ (reference sequence). This CDR3 is built from 14 residues. Here the CDR3 reads CASSSRDTNYGYTF. For the CDR3, the DNA is TGTGCTAGCAGCTCGCGGGACACTAACTATGGCTACACCTTC.

The V call is TRBV4-1, the J call TRBJ2-7; no definite D call. With 0 bases removed from V and 5 bases from J, the gap between germline ends came to 5 bases. Germline lookup yields CDR1 MGHRA and CDR2 YSYEKL. CDR3 length: 12 residues. The CDR3 reads CASSQDNHEQYF. Here the CDR3 DNA reads TGCGCCAGCAGCCAAGATAACCACGAGCAGTACTTC.

The V call is TRBV27, the J call TRBJ2-7, with D perhaps TRBD1 or TRBD2 (5 bases each). Trimming removed 2 bases at V and 4 bases at J, with 12 bases between. The length of the CDR3 is 14 residues. CDR1 is MNHEY and CDR2 is SMNVEV in the germline V gene (reference sequence). CDR3: CASSLEGNRYEQYF. For the CDR3, the DNA is TGTGCCAGCAGTTTAGAGGGCAACAGGTACGAGCAGTACTTC.

This rearrangement joins TRBV27 to TRBJ1-5; unclear D gene. There are 15 residues in the CDR3. The ends were cut back, 4 bases at V and 9 bases at J, with 19 bases in the middle. CDR1 and CDR2 (germline): MNHEY, SMNVEV (reference sequence). CDR3 DNA: TGTGCCAGCAGTTCTGGAGACGGTCCTTCGGGGCCCCAGCATTTT. Its translation: CASSSGDGPSGPQHF.

The chain recombines TRBV2 with TRBJ2-1; 7 bases are shared with TRBD2. From germline, CDR1 is SNHLY and CDR2 FYNNEI. The CDR3 length is 16 residues. The J segment lost 2 bases and the V segment lost 6 bases, leaving 10 bases of the junction unmatched. The CDR3 here is CASRSLAAETYNEQFF. The CDR3 nucleotides are TGTGCCAGCAGGTCGCTAGCGGCGGAAACCTACAATGAGCAGTTCTTC.

This clone appeared once. The V gene is TRBV4-3, the J gene TRBJ2-3; TRBD2 matches 8 bases. This CDR3 has 16 amino acids. J was trimmed by 1 base and V by 0 bases; bases with no gene match: 3. CDR1 is LGHNA, CDR2 YSLEER, per germline. CDR3 sequence reads: CASSQDTRGGTDTQYF. CDR3 DNA sequence: TGCGCCAGCAGCCAAGATACGCGGGGGGGCACAGATACGCAGTATTTT.